This T cell receptor beta chain was profiled in a study of regulatory T cells in long-lasting Graves disease. Combining iRepertoire HTBI primers with Arm-PCR of CDR3 regions, the authors built TCR beta libraries. TCRdb re-analysed the multiplex PCR reads in MiXCR, keeping a single row per CDR3 protein. The sample yields hundreds of thousands of distinct CDR3 sequences, about 16% seen once. The CDR3 covers 13 residues. V dropped 3 bases and J dropped 6 bases, with 9 bases sitting between them. In germline, CDR1 is MDHEN, CDR2 SYDVKM. The time point denotes: newly diagnosed GD, antithyroid drugs for less than 3 months. The TCR library was made from RNA extracted from PBMCs. The data also belong to a second study, concerning T cells in Graves' hyperthyroidism and ophthalmopathy.

The chain employs TRBV28 and TRBJ1-5, with D hard to call. Sequenced here: peripheral blood mononuclear cells (PBMCs), sampled at new diagnosis, from a patient treated with antithyroid drugs. This TCR was sampled from a man between 18 and 35 years old with Graves disease. CDR3 coding DNA: TGTGCCAGCAGTTTCGGGATACGTCAGCCCCAGCATTTT. The encoded protein is CASSFGIRQPQHF.